This TCR beta chain was sequenced during a study of early T cells in non-severe SARS-CoV-2 infection (dated by TCRdb to the early 2020s). For context, the study as a whole: Because TCR sequencing was done on bulk RNA from unsorted whole blood, the alpha and beta chains could not be paired. Overall study outcomes, separate from this receptor: VDJdb matching was skewed toward anti-spike CD8 responses and likely underestimated virus-specific expansions by missing private and CD4 specificities.

The study was a case-control design nested within a healthcare worker cohort in London, UK, with weekly nasopharyngeal swab PCR tests and blood sampling. Between 23 and 31 March 2020, the week of the UK lockdown, healthcare workers were enrolled and then followed up weekly for as long as 16 weeks. This clonotype has at least ten counts. Its antigen is not yet known. One base away there is no much larger clone; base qualities are not given. To prepare the library, 5' RACE was applied. The instrument given in TCRdb is NextSeq 500. Unique molecular identifiers were attached to individual cDNA molecules in the TCR library protocol so that sequencing error and PCR bias could be corrected. Sequencing covered both TCR alpha and beta chains, and within each sample the abundances of alpha and beta sequences were tightly co-correlated. Regarding the original processing steps: V gene, J gene and CDR3 annotation of TCR sequences was performed with Decombinator V4. Expanded TCRs were defined as changing significantly between any two time points under a Poisson model with p below 0.0001. Abundances of TCRs were expressed as counts per million after normalisation to the total number of TCRs sequenced in each sample. MAIT TCRs were defined by TRAV1-2 paired with TRAJ12, TRAJ20 or TRAJ33, and iNKT TCRs by TRAV10 paired with TRAJ18. VDJdb, accessed 1 November 2021, was searched for CMV, EBV and SARS-CoV-2 annotated TCRs, with TCRs annotated for multiple antigens excluded. TCRdb took the public reads, trimmed them with fastp at Q25, ran MiXCR for clone calling and kept in-frame beta chains. Rows are unified per CDR3 protein, each entry keeping the most common DNA and genes. The V and J calls were not made by the authors but by TCRdb's processing. Counted in this sample were tens of thousands of distinct CDR3 sequences; more than 7% of them appeared once. Over 10% of the sample rests with the top ten.

The CDR3 covers 14 residues, taking in both the cysteine and the phenylalanine. The CDR3 DNA has 42 bases and is translated from base 1. The germline V gene supplies CDR1 MGHDK and CDR2 SYGVNS. Between the V and J ends, shortened by 7 bases and 2 bases respectively, the junction contains 14 bases. The rearranged segments are TRBV25-1 and TRBJ1-1; TRBD1 might be the D gene, on 5 matching bases. The material sequenced was whole blood, taken at baseline. This clonotype originated in an adult who was a healthcare worker with PCR-confirmed SARS-CoV-2 infection or an uninfected control (not recorded which). The CDR3 amino acid sequence is: CASNPWGTNTEAFF. The nucleotide sequence is TGTGCCAGCAACCCCTGGGGGACTAACACTGAAGCTTTCTTT. Where the CDR3 stops, the reference TRBV25-1 and TRBJ1-1 genes take over; the full variable domain is EADIYQTPRYLVIGTGKKITLECSQTMGHDKMYWYQQDPGMELHLIHYSYGVNSTEKGDLSSESTVSRIRTEHFPLTLESARPSHTSQYLCASNPWGTNTEAFFGQGTRLTVV.